The rows below give T cell receptor beta chains drawn from one sample of a study of cytomegalovirus exposure and HLA in healthy donors. Some clones are missing from TCRdb's copy, which holds only in-frame ones; the method was immunoSEQ multiplex PCR. The data show about 100,000 clones, with more than 70% seen just once and around 19% held by the top ten. Sequencing was performed on PBMCs. These receptors were collected from a woman aged 55 to 70 in good health and CMV-seropositive. Both conserved end residues are part of each CDR3. D genes are given only for firm matches. Size is stated for part of the rows, as once, few or many counts, or as a class when the clone is expanded.

TGCGCCAGCAGTGAGCCCGGACAGAAAGAGACCCAGTACTTC | CASSEPGQKETQYF | TRBJ2-5 | NA | NA | TRBV10-1
TGTGCCAGCAGTCCCACTCCCGAGGGAACTGAAGCTTTCTTT | CASSPTPEGTEAFF | TRBJ1-1 | NA | NA | TRBV28
TGTGCCAGCTCACCCTCGTCCAGGGAAGGGTTCTTC | CASSPSSREGFF | TRBJ2-1 | NA | NA | TRBV18
TGCAGCGCCACGGCGGAGGGAAGGGTCGCTTTCTTT | CSATAEGRVAFF | TRBJ1-1 | NA | NA | TRBV29-1
TGTGCCAGCCGAGACCGGGGAGGGTATCAGCCCCAGCATTTT | CASRDRGGYQPQHF | TRBJ1-5 | NA | NA | TRBV2
TGCGCCAGCAGCTCGTTGACAGGGGGTCAGGAGACCCAGTACTTC | CASSSLTGGQETQYF | TRBJ2-5 | NA | TRBD1 | TRBV5-1
TGCAGCGCATTAGCGCGAGTCACCGGGGAGCTGTTTTTT | CSALARVTGELFF | TRBJ2-2 | few | NA | TRBV29-1
TGTGCCAGCAGTTACCGGACAGGGGAGACCCAGTACTTC | CASSYRTGETQYF | TRBJ2-5 | NA | TRBD1 | TRBV25-1
TGTGCCAGTAGTAGCCCACGGAGGGGCCGGGTGGGTGAGACCCAGTACTTC | CASSSPRRGRVGETQYF | TRBJ2-5 | NA | NA | TRBV19
TGTGCCAGCAGACAAACCGGGACTAGCGGGAGTGAGCAGTTCTTC | CASRQTGTSGSEQFF | TRBJ2-1 | NA | TRBD2 | TRBV9
TGTGCCAGCGGAAGGAAGGCGGGATCCTTCCACGAGCAGTACTTC | CASGRKAGSFHEQYF | TRBJ2-7 | once | NA | TRBV11-1
TGTGCCAGCAGCTCCTCGGGGGGCCCTACGAGCGAGCAGTACTTC | CASSSSGGPTSEQYF | TRBJ2-7 | NA | NA | TRBV7-3
TGTGCCAGCAGCTTATACCGGGGAGAAGGGTACGAGCAGTACTTC | CASSLYRGEGYEQYF | TRBJ2-7 | NA | NA | TRBV7-2
TGTGCCACCAGCAGCGCAGGGAAACCCACAGATACGCAGTATTTT | CATSSAGKPTDTQYF | TRBJ2-3 | few | NA | TRBV15
TGTGCCAGCAGTTACGGGGGAACTAATGAAAAACTGTTTTTT | CASSYGGTNEKLFF | TRBJ1-4 | NA | NA | TRBV27
TGTGCCAGCAGCCCAAGACAGTGGGGCAGTCTACCTGGAAACACCATATATTTT | CASSPRQWGSLPGNTIYF | TRBJ1-3 | NA | NA | TRBV28
TGTGCCAGCAGCTTTGCCACCCTAGGTCAGCCCCAGCATTTT | CASSFATLGQPQHF | TRBJ1-5 | few | NA | TRBV5-8
TGTGCCAGCAGTTTGCCCGGGACAGGGACGGGAGTGGGGACCGGGGAGCTGTTTTTT | CASSLPGTGTGVGTGELFF | TRBJ2-2 | NA | TRBD1 | TRBV28
TGTGCCTGGCGGGACAGGGCCTCCGAGCAGTACTTC | CAWRDRASEQYF | TRBJ2-7 | NA | TRBD1 | TRBV30
TGCGCCAGCAAAAGCGACGGACAGAACACTGAAGCTTTCTTT | CASKSDGQNTEAFF | TRBJ1-1 | once | NA | TRBV23-1
TGTGCCAGCAGTTTGGGGGGGTCCTATAATTCACCCCTCCACTTT | CASSLGGSYNSPLHF | TRBJ1-6 | NA | NA | TRBV6-5
TGTGCCAGCAGGCCCTCCCCGGGACAAAATAACATTCAGTACTTC | CASRPSPGQNNIQYF | TRBJ2-4 | once | NA | TRBV6-5
TGCGCCAGCAGCTTGGTTCTAGCGGGGGGTACAAATGAGCAGTTCTTC | CASSLVLAGGTNEQFF | TRBJ2-1 | NA | TRBD2 | TRBV5-1
TGTGCCAGCAGCCTCACAGGCGCAGATACGCAGTATTTT | CASSLTGADTQYF | TRBJ2-3 | NA | NA | TRBV5-4
TGTGCCAGCACTAACGCGGGAGGGCCTCCAGATACGCAGTATTTT | CASTNAGGPPDTQYF | TRBJ2-3 | NA | TRBD2 | TRBV28
TGTGCCATCAGCCCCCTCAGCGGTACCTACGAGCAGTACTTC | CAISPLSGTYEQYF | TRBJ2-7 | NA | NA | TRBV10-3